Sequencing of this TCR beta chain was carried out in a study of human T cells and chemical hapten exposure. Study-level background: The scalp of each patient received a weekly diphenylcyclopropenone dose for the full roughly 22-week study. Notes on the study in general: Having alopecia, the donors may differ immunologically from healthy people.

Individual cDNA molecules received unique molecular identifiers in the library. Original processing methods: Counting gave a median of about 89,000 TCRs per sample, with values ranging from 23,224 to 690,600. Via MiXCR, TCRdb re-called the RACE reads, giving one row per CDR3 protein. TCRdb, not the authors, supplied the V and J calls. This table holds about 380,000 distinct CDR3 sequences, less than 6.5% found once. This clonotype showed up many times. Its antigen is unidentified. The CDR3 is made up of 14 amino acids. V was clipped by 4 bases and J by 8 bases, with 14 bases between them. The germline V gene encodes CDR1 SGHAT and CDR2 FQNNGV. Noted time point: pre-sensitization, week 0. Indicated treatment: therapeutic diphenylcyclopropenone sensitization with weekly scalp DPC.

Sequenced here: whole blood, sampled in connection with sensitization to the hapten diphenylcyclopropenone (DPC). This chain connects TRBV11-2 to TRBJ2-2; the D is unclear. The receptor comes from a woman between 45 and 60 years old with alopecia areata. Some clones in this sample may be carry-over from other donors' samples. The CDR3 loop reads CASSSRARTGELFF. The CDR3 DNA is TGTGCCAGCAGCTCCCGGGCCCGGACGGGGGAGCTGTTTTTT.